One TCR beta chain is described in this entry. Antigen unknown. This entry is derived from a study of T cells in narcolepsy. Study summary: Healthy controls were enrolled alongside patients with narcolepsy type 1 or type 2.

Measured with immunoSEQ multiplex PCR; TCRdb has only the in-frame clones, and not every one. Among over 25,000 clones listed, around 79% were seen once. General study results and limits: Autoreactive clonotypes reportedly recurred in blood of same and different patients, not controls.

The sample consisted of memory (CD45RA-) CD4+ T cells from blood. The receptor was derived from a human donor in good health.

The CDR3 region is CASSYMPKRETQYF. CDR3 coding DNA: TGTGCCAGCAGTTATATGCCCAAACGAGAGACCCAGTACTTC. This chain uses TRBV28 with TRBJ2-5; D unresolved. CDR1 MDHEN and CDR2 SYDVKM come from the germline V gene. The CDR3 covers 14 residues. V gave up 4 bases and J gave up 4 bases, with 13 bases separating them.